This TCR beta chain was identified during a study of T cell changes during pregnancy in multiple sclerosis (dated by TCRdb to between 2017 and 2020). Notes on the research overall: The study examined how the T cell repertoire changed over the course of pregnancy in women with multiple sclerosis.

A word on this clone: Its antigen is currently not known. No base quality information exists; no much larger clone differs at one position.

The protocol used for the library was the immunoSEQ multiplex PCR assay. TCRdb carries this immuneACCESS record with in-frame sequences only. Its versions omit some clonotypes, under half of them owing to an unresolved V gene in the studies checked, with the rest unexplained. The sample table shows around 67,000 clones, and 92% are seen once. The ten top clones hold 2.3% of the sample. Counted from cysteine to phenylalanine, this CDR3 has 14 amino acids. Here the CDR3 DNA is all that survives: 42 bases in frame from base 1. The germline V gene gives CDR1 as SGDLS and CDR2 as YYNGEE. Relative to germline, V is missing 0 bases and J is missing 2 bases, with 2 bases of the junction outside any gene match.

The source material was peripheral blood, sampled in the first trimester of pregnancy. Recombination joined TRBV9 with TRBJ2-7; TRBD2 fits 7 bases in the junction. This TCR came from a female donor with multiple sclerosis, enrolled in a pregnancy study. The DNA reads TGTGCCAGCAGCGTAGCGGGAGGCACCTACGAGCAGTACTTC. It encodes CASSVAGGTYEQYF.